This TCR beta chain was sequenced in a study of immune evolution from preneoplasia to lung adenocarcinoma. H&E slides confirmed each diagnosis, reviewed by two pathologists independently. CDR3 length: 14 residues. The V gene's germline CDR1 is MDHEN and CDR2 SYDVKM. The V end was cut by 4 bases, the J end by 4 bases, with 8 bases between. Clones were read by immunoSEQ multiplex PCR, and TCRdb kept only the in-frame ones, dropping some. The table shows roughly 9,000 clones, with 75% to 90% occurring only once. V is TRBV28 and J is TRBJ2-6; D is ambiguous. Input material: FFPE minimally invasive lung adenocarcinoma tissue. This sequence originates from a donor of 70 years or more with lung adenocarcinoma. DNA for the CDR3: TGTGCCAGCAGTTCCCCCGGCGGGGCCAACGTCCTGACTTTC. Amino acid sequence: CASSSPGGANVLTF.